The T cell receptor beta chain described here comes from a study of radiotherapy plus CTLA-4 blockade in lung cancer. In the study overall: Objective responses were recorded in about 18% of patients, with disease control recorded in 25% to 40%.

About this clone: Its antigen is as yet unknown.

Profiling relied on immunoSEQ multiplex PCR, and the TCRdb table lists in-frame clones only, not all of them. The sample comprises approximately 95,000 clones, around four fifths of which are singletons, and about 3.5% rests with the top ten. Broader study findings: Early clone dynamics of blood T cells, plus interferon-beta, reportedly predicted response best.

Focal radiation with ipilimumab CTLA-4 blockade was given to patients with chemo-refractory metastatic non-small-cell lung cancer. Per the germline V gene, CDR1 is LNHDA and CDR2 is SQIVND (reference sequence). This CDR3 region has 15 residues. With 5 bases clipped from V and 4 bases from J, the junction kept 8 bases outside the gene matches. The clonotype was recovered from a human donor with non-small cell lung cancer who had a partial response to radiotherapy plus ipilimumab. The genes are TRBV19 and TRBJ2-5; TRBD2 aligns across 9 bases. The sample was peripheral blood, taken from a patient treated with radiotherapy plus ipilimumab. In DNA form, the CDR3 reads TGTGCCAGTAGTTCTAGCGGGACCCCCCGAGAGACCCAGTACTTC. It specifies CASSSSGTPRETQYF.